These 21 T cell receptor beta chains were sequenced from one sample in a study of cytomegalovirus exposure and HLA in healthy donors. Produced via immunoSEQ multiplex PCR; TCRdb's table is partial and in-frame only. There are approximately 120,000 clones in the sample; 85% to 95% occur only once, and approximately 1.2% lies in the top ten. The sample consisted of PBMCs. These receptors were collected from a woman younger than 30 in good health and CMV-seronegative.

V is TRBV9 and J is TRBJ1-2; 10 bases agree with TRBD1. This CDR3 is 13 amino acids long. Trimming at V came to 4 bases and at J to 8 bases, leaving 5 bases not matched to a gene. Germline V gene sequence: CDR1 SGDLS, CDR2 YYNGEE. The CDR3 spells CASSSGQGEGYTF. As DNA, the CDR3 is TGTGCCAGCAGCTCAGGACAGGGGGAGGGCTACACCTTC.

The CDR3 here is CASRLLGTEAFF. In nucleotides, the CDR3 is TGTGCCAGCAGATTACTAGGCACTGAAGCTTTCTTT. The V gene is TRBV6-1, the J gene TRBJ1-1; D is unclear. Germline assignment: CDR1 MNHNS and CDR2 SASEGT. The CDR3 has 12 amino acids. Trimming shortened V by 6 bases and J by 4 bases, and 9 bases separated the two germline ends.

The genes are TRBV30 and TRBJ1-4, with D unresolved. This CDR3 has 12 residues. V was cut by 0 bases and J by 8 bases, with 7 bases left in between. Germline lookup yields CDR1 GTSNPN and CDR2 SVGIG (reference sequence). The CDR3 sequence: CAWSVSVEKLFF. The DNA for the CDR3 is TGTGCCTGGAGTGTATCGGTGGAAAAACTGTTTTTT.

V is TRBV28 and J is TRBJ1-2; D is uncertain. V gave up 3 bases and J gave up 4 bases, with 12 bases separating them. Germline V CDR1 and CDR2: MDHEN, SYDVKM. The CDR3 extends over 14 amino acids. CDR3 loop: CASSFISGPYGYTF. CDR3 bases: TGTGCCAGCAGTTTTATCTCTGGGCCCTATGGCTACACCTTC.

V is TRBV19 and J is TRBJ2-3; TRBD2 matches 12 bases. Per germline, CDR1 LNHDA and CDR2 SQIVND (reference sequence). This CDR3 spans 16 amino acids. V was clipped by 3 bases and J by 0 bases; unmatched bases: 1. CDR3 nucleotide sequence: TGTGCCAGTAGTATTACTAGCGGGGGGAGCACAGATACGCAGTATTTT. Protein: CASSITSGGSTDTQYF.

V gene TRBV5-4 combines with J gene TRBJ1-4; no definite D call. CDR3 length: 14 amino acids. V was trimmed by 4 bases and J by 0 bases, leaving 7 bases between them. Germline V gene sequence: CDR1 SGHNT, CDR2 YYREEE (reference sequence). In nucleotides, the CDR3 is TGTGCCAGCAGCGACATAGCAACTAATGAAAAACTGTTTTTT. Residues: CASSDIATNEKLFF.

The chain combines TRBV10-2 with TRBJ2-7; perhaps TRBD2 as D (5 bases). V lost 0 bases and J 3 bases, leaving 9 bases between the germline ends. Germline V gives CDR1 WSHSY, CDR2 SAAADI. The CDR3 length is 14 residues. This CDR3 is CASSESGRGYEQYF. The CDR3 DNA reads as TGCGCCAGCAGTGAGTCTGGACGGGGCTACGAGCAGTACTTC.

The V call is TRBV6-5, the J call TRBJ2-2; perhaps TRBD1 as D (6 bases). The CDR3 is 15 amino acids. Germline lookup yields CDR1 MNHEY and CDR2 SVGAGI. V was cut by 4 bases and J by 8 bases, with 17 bases left in between. The CDR3 region is CASSLGQSQAGELFF. CDR3 bases: TGTGCCAGCAGTTTGGGACAATCCCAGGCTGGGGAGCTGTTTTTT.

The rearrangement joins TRBV5-1 to TRBJ2-2; possible D gene TRBD2, 5 bases. The ends were cut back, 4 bases at V and 6 bases at J, with 16 bases in the middle. Looked up from germline, CDR1 is SGHRS and CDR2 is YFSETQ. The CDR3 extends over 15 amino acids. The DNA of the CDR3 is TGCGCCAGCAGCCCCCGGGGTGTAGAAGCCGGGGAGCTGTTTTTT. It specifies CASSPRGVEAGELFF. The full variable domain, rest sourced from reference TRBV5-1 and TRBJ2-2, is KAGVTQTPRYLIKTRGQQVTLSCSPISGHRSVSWYQQTPGQGLQFLFEYFSETQRNKGNFPGRFSGRQFSNSRSEMNVSTLELGDSALYLCASSPRGVEAGELFFGEGSRLTVL.

The chain carries TRBV2 and TRBJ1-2; possibly TRBD1 for D (6 bases). This CDR3 region has 13 residues. Germline V gives CDR1 SNHLY, CDR2 FYNNEI. V was pared by 5 bases and J by 2 bases, with 9 bases between. The CDR3 region is CASSLQGNYGYTF. CDR3 sequence (DNA): TGTGCCAGCAGTTTACAGGGCAACTATGGCTACACCTTC.

The rearrangement joins TRBV7-9 to TRBJ1-2; tentatively, D is TRBD1 (5 bases). Germline CDR1 and CDR2: SEHNR and FQNEAQ (reference sequence). This CDR3 is built from 15 residues. V lost 3 bases to trimming and J lost 3 bases, with 14 bases between them. Here the CDR3 reads CASSFGGGFDYGYTF. The DNA of the CDR3 is TGTGCCAGCAGCTTCGGCGGGGGTTTCGACTATGGCTACACCTTC. Drawing the rest from reference TRBV7-9 and TRBJ1-2, the complete variable domain is DTGVSQNPRHKITKRGQNVTFRCDPISEHNRLYWYRQTLGQGPEFLTYFQNEAQLEKSRLLSDRFSAERPKGSFSTLEIQRTEQGDSAMYLCASSFGGGFDYGYTFGSGTRLTVV.

This chain uses TRBV27 with TRBJ2-3; 8 nucleotides match TRBD2. This CDR3 comprises 15 residues. The V gene's germline CDR1 is MNHEY and CDR2 SMNVEV (reference sequence). V shed 6 bases, J shed 7 bases, and the junction held 12 bases outside the gene matches. As DNA, the CDR3 is TGTGCCAGCAGACCCGGGACTAGTAAACGGAATACGCAGTATTTT. It yields the protein CASRPGTSKRNTQYF.

This clone was seen more than once but under ten times. The chain uses TRBV14 and TRBJ2-7; tentatively, D is TRBD1 (7 bases). Between the trimmed V and J ends, which lost 0 bases and 3 bases, there was a span of 15 bases. The CDR3 totals 16 residues. Germline V CDR1 and CDR2: SGHDN, FVKESK. Here the CDR3 reads CASSQDYGRQGYEQYF. In DNA, the CDR3 is TGTGCCAGCAGCCAAGATTACGGGAGACAGGGCTACGAGCAGTACTTC.

This clone was counted once. The V and J genes are TRBV27 and TRBJ2-5, with TRBD2 matching 8 bases. Germline trimming cut 0 bases from V and 4 bases from J; bases unmatched to any gene: 7. The CDR3 runs 16 residues. Germline V gene sequence: CDR1 MNHEY, CDR2 SMNVEV (reference sequence). CDR3 sequence reads: CASSLSPVAGRETQYF. The CDR3 coding sequence is TGTGCCAGCAGTTTATCCCCGGTAGCGGGAAGAGAGACCCAGTACTTC.

The chain employs TRBV15 and TRBJ2-5; 9 bases fit TRBD1. This CDR3 contains 14 residues. The J segment lost 4 bases and the V segment lost 3 bases, leaving 3 bases of the junction unmatched. Germline V gene data show CDR1 as LNHNV and CDR2 as YYDKDF (reference sequence). DNA for the CDR3: TGTGCCACCAGCAGTACAGGGGGCGGAGAGACCCAGTACTTC. Protein sequence: CATSSTGGGETQYF.

The chain joins TRBV9 to TRBJ2-3; 15 bases fit TRBD2. Germline V CDR1 and CDR2: SGDLS, YYNGEE. Germline trimming cut 4 bases from V and 5 bases from J; bases unmatched to any gene: 2. CDR3 size: 15 residues. This CDR3 is CASSRTSGGVDTQYF. CDR3 nucleotide sequence: TGTGCCAGCAGCCGGACTAGCGGGGGGGTAGATACGCAGTATTTT.

The gene calls are TRBV7-2 and TRBJ2-7; D is possibly TRBD2 (7 bases). The length of the CDR3 is 15 residues. Germline-derived CDR1 and CDR2 are SGHTA and FQGNSA. The V end lost 5 bases, the J end lost 1 base, and 15 bases lay between the germline ends. CDR3 in amino acids: CASSTSAGASYEQYF. The CDR3 bases are TGTGCCAGCAGCACTAGCGCGGGGGCATCCTACGAGCAGTACTTC.

The chain recombines TRBV6-5 with TRBJ2-1; 9 nucleotides match TRBD2. The CDR3 covers 15 residues. Germline CDR1 and CDR2: MNHEY and SVGAGI. The trim removed 5 bases at V and 6 bases at J, leaving 8 bases unmatched. In nucleotides, the CDR3 is TGTGCCAGCAGTAGGGTGGGGACTAGCATCAATGAGCAGTTCTTC. It codes for CASSRVGTSINEQFF.

This chain joins TRBV19 and TRBJ1-1; D not certain. Germline CDR1 is LNHDA and CDR2 is SQIVND (reference sequence). The CDR3 spans 14 residues. V lost 7 bases and J 3 bases, leaving 15 bases between the germline ends. In DNA form, the CDR3 reads TGTGCCAGTAAGGTGTGGGCGTCGGACACTGAAGCTTTCTTT. The encoded protein is CASKVWASDTEAFF.

The rearrangement uses TRBV19 and TRBJ2-5, with D hard to call. Germline assignment: CDR1 LNHDA and CDR2 SQIVND (reference sequence). The CDR3 totals 13 residues. The V and J ends lost 1 base and 5 bases respectively, with 8 bases between them. CDR3 in DNA: TGTGCCAGTAGTATAGTCCAGTGGGAGACCCAGTACTTC. It codes for CASSIVQWETQYF.

V is TRBV30 and J is TRBJ1-1, with D perhaps TRBD1 (5 bases). Germline loops: CDR1 GTSNPN, CDR2 SVGIG (reference sequence). V was shortened by 3 bases and J by 0 bases, with 20 bases between the two germline ends. The CDR3 is 17 residues long. The CDR3 region is CAWRPGGATYMNTEAFF. DNA for the CDR3: TGTGCCTGGAGACCAGGAGGGGCGACCTATATGAACACTGAAGCTTTCTTT.